The clone carrying this TCR beta chain was picked up a small number of times. Antigen: not known. TCRdb called the 5' RACE reads again in MiXCR, with one record for every CDR3 protein. The sample carries about 320,000 distinct CDR3 sequences, around 6.8% recorded once. This entry is derived from a study of T cells after yellow fever vaccination. Study conclusions and caveats: Among primary-vaccination clones, most reappeared after the booster, at about 95% for CD4 and around 91% for CD8.

CDR3 size: 12 residues. Looked up from germline, CDR1 is DFQATT and CDR2 is SNEGSKA (reference sequence). Between the trimmed V and J ends, which lost 5 bases and 5 bases, there was a span of 11 bases. V usage is TRBV20-1 and J usage is TRBJ2-3, with a weak D call TRBD2 (6 bases). This sequence was found in a man in his late teens or twenties who received the YFV17D yellow fever vaccine. The source was PBMCs, collected roughly 47 days after the first yellow fever vaccination. The CDR3: CSASTTRDTQYF. CDR3 bases: TGCAGTGCTTCCACGACTAGAGATACGCAGTATTTT.